This T cell receptor beta chain is from a study of T cells after yellow fever vaccination. V shed 3 bases and J shed 2 bases, with 1 base lying between them. The CDR3 consists of 11 residues. CDR1 is SGHRS and CDR2 is YFSETQ in the germline V gene. 5'RACE template switching produced TCR cDNA carrying a universal primer site and UMIs. Each CDR3 protein is one row after TCRdb ran MiXCR on the 5' RACE reads. Here the sample spans a few hundred thousand distinct CDR3 sequences, over 3% being singletons. This clonotype was seen repeatedly, ten times or more. Its antigen is still unknown. Study conclusions and caveats: Post-booster repertoires again held most primary-vaccination clones (roughly 96% CD4, 85% to 90% CD8). When the response was secondary, it was weaker but reached its peak faster, day 5 versus 15.

This chain links TRBV5-1 with TRBJ2-3; D is uncertain. Sequenced here: PBMCs, sampled 15 days after the yellow fever booster vaccination. This receptor was taken from a man between 18 and 29 years old who received the YFV17D yellow fever vaccine. In DNA form, the CDR3 reads TGCGCCAGCAGCTACACAGATACGCAGTATTTT. It yields the protein CASSYTDTQYF.